This T cell receptor (beta chain) was sequenced in a study of shared clonotypes between healthy human individuals. As for the study in general: Donors had three CD4 naive, three CD4 memory, two CD8 naive and one CD8 memory plate apiece.

Whole-study findings and limits: What naive subsets generally showed was a larger estimated richness than memory subsets showed. In this cohort, only blood was sampled, and tissue repertoires likely differ. Since donors were few, the genetic and exposure-history diversity represented was limited.

Clones were read by immunoSEQ multiplex PCR, and TCRdb kept only the in-frame ones, dropping some. The table shows about 1.1 million clones, with approximately 80% occurring only once. As for this clone: The antigen is not known.

The V gene's germline CDR1 is GTSNPN and CDR2 SVGIG (reference sequence). CDR3 length: 14 amino acids. Trimming cost V 3 bases and J 5 bases; bases outside gene matches: 8. The TCR originated in a man aged 18 to 29 in good health. Some clones in this sample may be carry-over from other donors' samples. The sample consisted of memory CD4+ T cells from PBMCs. As to subset: CD45RA-negative fraction. The genes are TRBV30 and TRBJ2-5, with 8 bases fitting TRBD2. CDR3 sequence: CAWSPGGLGETQYF. CDR3 DNA: TGTGCCTGGAGCCCGGGGGGGCTCGGGGAGACCCAGTACTTC.